The 8 T cell receptor beta chains in this list originate from one sample, sequenced in a study of T cells after yellow fever vaccination. TCRdb analysed the 5' RACE reads with MiXCR anew, one entry per CDR3 protein. The sample shows under 150,000 distinct CDR3 sequences, roughly 8% of them seen only once. The sequencing here drew on CD4+ T cells sorted from PBMCs, taken 5 days after the yellow fever booster vaccination. The source of these receptors is a young man who received the YFV17D yellow fever vaccine.

This clonotype was seen many times. This rearrangement joins TRBV5-1 to TRBJ1-6; D not resolved. Trimming shortened V by 3 bases and J by 11 bases, and 21 bases separated the two germline ends. The CDR3 spans 16 residues. Germline values: CDR1 SGHRS, CDR2 YFSETQ. The CDR3 sequence: CASSSPGKGGKTPLHF. The DNA of the CDR3 is TGCGCCAGCAGCTCCCCTGGGAAAGGAGGGAAGACACCCCTCCACTTT.

The table lists this clonotype with many counts. The chain has TRBV20-1 and TRBJ2-7; D is uncertain. This CDR3 contains 14 residues. Trimming removed 1 base from V and 5 bases from J, with 15 bases in between. From germline, CDR1 is DFQATT and CDR2 SNEGSKA (reference sequence). The CDR3 reads CSARGRAHRDEQYF. DNA of the CDR3: TGCAGTGCTAGAGGCCGGGCCCACAGAGACGAGCAGTACTTC.

This clonotype was detected ten times or more. The chain joins TRBV7-2 to TRBJ1-3; D not certain. This CDR3 has 15 amino acids. Germline CDR1 SGHTA, CDR2 FQGNSA. Trimming left V 3 bases short and J 0 bases short, with 9 bases between. In DNA form, the CDR3 reads TGTGCCAGCAGCTTCGGGGTCTCCTCTGGAAACACCATATATTTT. It specifies CASSFGVSSGNTIYF.

This clonotype was counted many times. The rearrangement uses TRBV3-1 and TRBJ2-3; the match to TRBD2 covers 7 bases. The germline V gene encodes CDR1 LGHDT and CDR2 YNNKEL (reference sequence). This CDR3 contains 14 residues. The V and J ends lost 4 bases and 2 bases, in that order; junction bases with no gene match: 3. This chain's CDR3 is CASSPSGNTDTQYF. In DNA, the CDR3 is TGTGCCAGCAGCCCAAGCGGGAACACAGATACGCAGTATTTT.

Ten or more counts support this clonotype. The chain uses TRBV3-1 and TRBJ1-4, with 7 bases fitting TRBD1. V shed 4 bases and J 7 bases; nucleotides not matched to a gene: 15. This CDR3 contains 17 residues. CDR1 is LGHDT, CDR2 YNNKEL, per germline (reference sequence). This CDR3 reads CASSRIFPGQPSEKLFF. The CDR3 region has the DNA TGTGCCAGCAGCCGCATCTTTCCGGGACAGCCTTCTGAAAAACTGTTTTTT.

V is TRBV4-2 and J is TRBJ1-1; D gene ambiguous. Germline CDR1 and CDR2: LGHNA and YNFKEQ. There are 14 residues in the CDR3. Trimming took 3 bases from V and 0 from J, leaving 8 bases between them. The DNA of the CDR3 is TGTGCCAGCAGCCACTTTAAATTGAACACTGAAGCTTTCTTT. This sequence encodes CASSHFKLNTEAFF.

In its sample, this clonotype was seen many times. CDR3 sequence reads: CASSQPGRTHNEQFF. The CDR3 nucleotides read TGTGCCAGCTCACAACCGGGGAGGACTCACAATGAGCAGTTCTTC. The V and J genes are TRBV18 and TRBJ2-1; weak D call: TRBD2 (6 bases). Trimming pared 4 bases from V and 5 bases from J, leaving 15 bases between. The CDR3 has 15 residues. Germline V gene lookup returns CDR1 KGHSH and CDR2 LQKENI.

This clonotype was counted ten times or more. CDR3 residues: CASSSYRPLASSYNEQFF. The CDR3 DNA is TGTGCCAGCAGCTCCTATAGGCCACTAGCGAGCTCCTACAATGAGCAGTTCTTC. The rearrangement links TRBV13 to TRBJ2-1; 7 bases are a match to TRBD2. The germline gives CDR1 PRHDT, CDR2 FYEKMQ (reference sequence). V shed 4 bases and J 0 bases; nucleotides not matched to a gene: 12. This CDR3 contains 18 residues.